The 13 T cell receptor beta chains listed next were all sequenced from one sample in a study of blood T cell repertoires in COVID-19. Some clones are missing from TCRdb's copy, which holds only in-frame ones; the method was immunoSEQ multiplex PCR. The table has 250,000 or so clones, about nine tenths seen once; the top ten hold approximately 0.85%. The sample was peripheral blood. These receptors all stem from a middle-aged woman who had recovered from COVID-19.

The rearrangement joins TRBV7-8 to TRBJ2-5; 8 bases map to TRBD1. This CDR3 comprises 13 residues. Germline CDR1 reads SGHVS; CDR2 reads FQNEAQ. The junction had 1 base not matched to a gene; V was cut back by 3 bases and J by 4 bases. The CDR3 protein is CASSFGQGETQYF. The CDR3 nucleotides are TGTGCCAGCAGCTTCGGACAGGGAGAGACCCAGTACTTC.

The chain links TRBV11-2 to TRBJ1-3; no firm D call. The CDR3 runs 14 residues. Trimming removed 3 bases from V and 4 bases from J, with 10 bases in between. Germline V gene data show CDR1 as SGHAT and CDR2 as FQNNGV. The CDR3 DNA sequence: TGTGCCAGCAGCTTTGCAGGATCCGGAAACACCATATATTTT. Amino acid sequence: CASSFAGSGNTIYF. Full variable domain (rest looked up from reference TRBV11-2 and TRBJ1-3): EAGVAQSPRYKIIEKRQSVAFWCNPISGHATLYWYQQILGQGPKLLIQFQNNGVVDDSQLPKDRFSAERLKGVDSTLKIQPAKLEDSAVYLCASSFAGSGNTIYFGEGSWLTVV.

The V call is TRBV4-1, the J call TRBJ2-7; weak D call: TRBD2 (6 bases). CDR1 MGHRA and CDR2 YSYEKL come from the germline V gene. This CDR3 comprises 15 residues. The V and J ends lost 6 bases and 2 bases respectively, with 17 bases between them. CDR3 residues: CASSAAGTGPYEQYF. CDR3 DNA: TGCGCCAGCAGTGCCGCCGGGACTGGTCCCTACGAGCAGTACTTC.

The chain combines TRBV27 with TRBJ2-7; 9 bases line up with TRBD1. The trim removed 4 bases at V and 4 bases at J, leaving 8 bases unmatched. CDR1 and CDR2 (germline): MNHEY, SMNVEV (reference sequence). CDR3 size: 15 residues. CDR3 amino acids: CASSSPGQGGYEQYF. The CDR3 DNA follows: TGTGCCAGCAGTTCGCCGGGACAGGGAGGTTACGAGCAGTACTTC.

The chain joins TRBV9 to TRBJ1-2; D ambiguous. The CDR3 loop spans 15 amino acids. The germline CDR1 and CDR2 sequences are SGDLS and YYNGEE. Trimming shortened V by 0 bases and J by 4 bases, and 13 bases separated the two germline ends. The CDR3 region has the DNA TGTGCCAGCAGCGTAGGCGCCTCTCCTACCTATGGCTACACCTTC. Translation: CASSVGASPTYGYTF.

V is TRBV7-2 and J is TRBJ2-2; the match to TRBD1 covers 10 bases. Germline lookup yields CDR1 SGHTA and CDR2 FQGNSA. This CDR3 contains 15 residues. With V trimmed by 8 bases and J by 5 bases, 8 bases remained unmatched. This CDR3 is CASGATGGETGELFF. The CDR3 DNA sequence: TGTGCCAGCGGCGCGACAGGGGGCGAGACCGGGGAGCTGTTTTTT.

The chain couples TRBV6-5 to TRBJ1-1; D is unclear. The V gene's germline CDR1 is MNHEY and CDR2 SVGAGI. The CDR3 sequence is 15 residues long. The ends were cut back, 5 bases at V and 0 bases at J, with 13 bases in the middle. The CDR3 coding sequence is TGTGCCAGCAGTCAGCACGGAGGCATGAACACTGAAGCTTTCTTT. Translation gives CASSQHGGMNTEAFF.

This chain joins TRBV5-1 and TRBJ2-2, with D tentatively TRBD1 (6 bases). This CDR3 spans 16 amino acids. Looked up from germline, CDR1 is SGHRS and CDR2 is YFSETQ. V was shortened by 4 bases and J by 5 bases, with 18 bases between the two germline ends. The CDR3 DNA is TGCGCCAGCAGCCCGGCCGACAGGAAACGAACCGGGGAGCTGTTTTTT. It codes for CASSPADRKRTGELFF.

This clone was detected once. This chain connects TRBV2 to TRBJ2-7, with TRBD2 matching 13 bases. Losses at the gene ends were 10 bases for V and 0 bases for J; bases not matched to a gene: 9. CDR1 and CDR2 from the germline V gene are SNHLY and FYNNEI. This CDR3 has 16 residues. CDR3 nucleotide sequence: TGTGCCACCTGGGGGACTAGCGGGATGAGCTCCTACGAGCAGTACTTC. This codes for CATWGTSGMSSYEQYF.

This chain connects TRBV4-1 to TRBJ2-5, with a tentative D call TRBD1 (5 bases). The germline V and J ends were trimmed by 4 bases and 3 bases, with 12 bases remaining between them. Per the germline V gene, CDR1 is MGHRA and CDR2 is YSYEKL. This CDR3 has 14 amino acids. Here the CDR3 reads CASSLGLTEETQYF. CDR3 coding DNA: TGCGCCAGCAGCCTCGGCCTGACAGAAGAGACCCAGTACTTC.

The rearrangement links TRBV24-1 to TRBJ2-7; D perhaps matches TRBD1 (6 bases). The V and J ends lost 2 bases and 4 bases respectively, with 14 bases between them. The CDR3 consists of 15 residues. Germline V gives CDR1 KGHDR, CDR2 SFDVKD. The CDR3 loop is CATSDSRGHLYEQYF. The CDR3 nucleotides are TGTGCCACCAGTGATTCCCGGGGACACCTGTACGAGCAGTACTTC.

This clone was counted once. This sequence joins TRBV3-1 (or the pseudogene TRBV3-2) and TRBJ2-2, with TRBD2 matching 13 bases. J lost 6 bases, V lost 5 bases, and 18 bases had no gene match. This CDR3 has 20 amino acids. Germline loops: CDR1 LGHDT, CDR2 YNNKEL (reference sequence). The CDR3 DNA follows: TGTGCCAGCAGCTCACAAGATGTAGGGACTAGCGGGAATCTCCCCGGGGAGCTGTTTTTT. Translating gives CASSSQDVGTSGNLPGELFF.

The V gene is TRBV11-2, the J gene TRBJ2-2; no clear D. The V and J ends lost 1 base and 0 bases respectively, with 12 bases between them. The germline gives CDR1 SGHAT, CDR2 FQNNGV. This CDR3 region has 17 residues. The CDR3 spells CASSLVAPFTNTGELFF. DNA of the CDR3: TGTGCCAGCAGCTTAGTAGCCCCCTTCACGAACACCGGGGAGCTGTTTTTT.